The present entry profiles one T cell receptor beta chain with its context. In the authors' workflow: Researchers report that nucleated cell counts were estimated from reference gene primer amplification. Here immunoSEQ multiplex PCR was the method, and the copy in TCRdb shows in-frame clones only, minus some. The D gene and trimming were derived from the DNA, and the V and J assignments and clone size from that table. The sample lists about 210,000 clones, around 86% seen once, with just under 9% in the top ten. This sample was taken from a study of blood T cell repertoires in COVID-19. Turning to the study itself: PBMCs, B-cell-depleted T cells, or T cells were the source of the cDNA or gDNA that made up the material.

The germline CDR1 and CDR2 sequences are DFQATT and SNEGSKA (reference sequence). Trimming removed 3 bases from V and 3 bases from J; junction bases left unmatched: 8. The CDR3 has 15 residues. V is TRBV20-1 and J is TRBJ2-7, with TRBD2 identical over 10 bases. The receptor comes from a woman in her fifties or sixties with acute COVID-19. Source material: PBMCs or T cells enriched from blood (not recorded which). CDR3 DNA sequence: TGCAGTGCTAGTCTAGCGGGAGCAGGTGTCTACGAGCAGTACTTC. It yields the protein CSASLAGAGVYEQYF.